This T cell receptor (beta chain) emerged from a study of blood T cells in healthy people across ages. Findings and limits, study-wide: Strongly correlated with naive T cell percentage was TCR beta diversity.

Every donor provided around 9.3 milliliters of peripheral blood. The amount of total RNA extracted per sample was at least 5.5 micrograms. Remarks on this clonotype: The antigen is not known. Relative to the germline gene, one junction end is altered; a read error may explain this.

For the second PCR, which ran for about 7 to 11 cycles, a sample-barcoded 5' primer and a J-beta primer mix were used. TCRdb reprocessed the 5' RACE reads with MiXCR, giving one entry per CDR3 protein. The table shows some 1.1 million distinct CDR3 sequences, with 35% to 45% occurring only once. The CDR3 sequence is 14 residues long. CDR1 is LGHNA and CDR2 is YNFKEQ in the germline V gene. V and J are TRBV4-2 and TRBJ1-4; D gene ambiguous. The sequenced sample was blood. The source is a man between 18 and 35 years old in good health. The CDR3 sequence: CASSPTGPNEKPFF. CDR3 sequence (DNA): TGTGCCAGCAGCCCGACGGGTCCTAATGAAAAACCGTTTTTT.